The 24 T cell receptor beta chains below all came from one sample that was sequenced in a study of blood T cell repertoires in COVID-19. The assay was immunoSEQ multiplex PCR, and TCRdb's table has in-frame clones only and misses some. The sample contains some 520,000 clones, 75% to 90% of which appear only once. Sequencing was done on a sample of peripheral blood. All receptors come from a man aged 18 to 35 with COVID-19, enrolled during active disease.

J is TRBJ2-1 and V is TRBV4-1; TRBD1 is a possible D gene (7 bases). Germline loops: CDR1 MGHRA, CDR2 YSYEKL. V was shortened by 1 base and J by 2 bases, with 12 bases between the two germline ends. The CDR3 sequence is 16 residues long. The CDR3 DNA sequence: TGCGCCAGCAGCCAAGGACGGGGGACAGCCTACAATGAGCAGTTCTTC. It codes for CASSQGRGTAYNEQFF.

The chain uses TRBV24-1 and TRBJ2-6, with a weak D call TRBD1 (5 bases). The germline V gene has CDR1 KGHDR and CDR2 SFDVKD. The CDR3 sequence is 16 residues long. Trimming cost V 3 bases and J 2 bases, with 10 bases left between them. CDR3 loop: CATSDQGTTGANVLTF. The CDR3 nucleotides read TGTGCCACCAGTGATCAGGGTACTACTGGGGCCAACGTCCTGACTTTC.

This rearrangement joins TRBV7-9 to TRBJ2-7; D is perhaps TRBD2 (6 bases). The V end lost 0 bases, the J end lost 2 bases, and 23 bases lay between the germline ends. The length of the CDR3 is 19 residues. CDR1 is SEHNR, CDR2 FQNEAQ, per germline (reference sequence). The CDR3 sequence: CASSLAAPHLRRDAYEQYF. The DNA for the CDR3 is TGTGCCAGCAGCTTAGCGGCGCCCCATCTAAGGAGGGACGCCTACGAGCAGTACTTC.

The chain combines TRBV7-2 with TRBJ1-1; 7 bases line up with TRBD1. The V gene's germline CDR1 is SGHTA and CDR2 FQGNSA. V lost 4 bases, J lost 4 bases, and 6 bases stayed unmatched. The CDR3 has 14 residues. This chain's CDR3 is CASSSQQGRTEAFF. The CDR3, as DNA: TGTGCCAGCAGCTCCCAACAGGGGCGCACTGAAGCTTTCTTT.

The chain uses TRBV4-2 and TRBJ2-3, with 10 positions matching TRBD1. CDR1 is LGHNA, CDR2 YNFKEQ, per germline. The CDR3 length is 14 residues. Trimming cost V 4 bases and J 5 bases; bases outside gene matches: 3. In DNA form, the CDR3 reads TGTGCCAGCAGCCGGGACAGGGGTGGAGATACGCAGTATTTT. Encoded protein: CASSRDRGGDTQYF.

The chain couples TRBV6-1 to TRBJ1-6, with D tentatively TRBD1 (5 bases). The CDR3 is 15 amino acids. Germline V gene lookup returns CDR1 MNHNS and CDR2 SASEGT. V was pared by 2 bases and J by 7 bases, with 12 bases between. The CDR3 region has the DNA TGTGCCAGCAGTGAACTTGAGGGGAGGAATTCACCCCTCCACTTT. Translating gives CASSELEGRNSPLHF.

The chain has TRBV5-4 and TRBJ2-7, with 11 bases matching TRBD2. Germline CDR1 reads SGHNT; CDR2 reads YYREEE (reference sequence). Germline trimming cut 5 bases from V and 2 bases from J; bases unmatched to any gene: 6. The CDR3 spans 15 residues. This CDR3 is CASSPTSGTAYEQYF. CDR3 DNA sequence: TGTGCCAGCAGTCCGACTAGCGGGACGGCCTACGAGCAGTACTTC.

Comment on this clone: This specimen includes other DNA sequences encoding the same CDR3. CDR3 nucleotide sequence: TGCGCCAGCAGCCAAGACAAAGGCGGCTACGAGCAGTACTTC. Its protein product is CASSQDKGGYEQYF. V is TRBV4-1 and J is TRBJ2-7, with D unresolved. Trimming pared 0 bases from V and 3 bases from J, leaving 9 bases between. The CDR3 is 14 amino acids. Germline lookup yields CDR1 MGHRA and CDR2 YSYEKL.

This chain connects TRBV2 to TRBJ2-3; 10 nucleotides line up with TRBD2. Germline trimming cut 5 bases from V and 7 bases from J; bases unmatched to any gene: 9. The CDR3 extends over 15 amino acids. Germline V lookup: CDR1 SNHLY, CDR2 FYNNEI. CDR3 region: CASSKTSGDFYTQYF. The CDR3 coding sequence is TGTGCCAGCAGTAAAACTAGCGGGGACTTTTATACGCAGTATTTT. The complete variable domain, with remaining parts taken from reference TRBV2 and TRBJ2-3, reads EPEVTQTPSHQVTQMGQEVILRCVPISNHLYFYWYRQILGQKVEFLVSFYNNEISEKSEIFDDQFSVERPDGSNFTLKIRSTKLEDSAMYFCASSKTSGDFYTQYFGPGTRLTVL.

The gene calls are TRBV25-1 and TRBJ2-1; 11 nucleotides agree with TRBD2. The CDR3 covers 18 residues. Germline lookup yields CDR1 MGHDK and CDR2 SYGVNS. Trimming cost V 2 bases and J 3 bases; bases outside gene matches: 9. CDR3 in amino acids: CASSEAPGLADNYNEQFF. CDR3 DNA sequence: TGTGCCAGCAGTGAAGCCCCGGGACTAGCGGATAACTACAATGAGCAGTTCTTC.

This clone occurred once. This chain connects TRBV6-5 to TRBJ2-7; TRBD1 matches at 7 bases. Trimming cost V 6 bases and J 1 base; bases outside gene matches: 6. The CDR3 extends over 14 amino acids. Germline loops: CDR1 MNHEY, CDR2 SVGAGI. CDR3 sequence: CASRGARGSYEQYF. DNA for the CDR3: TGTGCCAGCAGGGGGGCCAGGGGGTCCTACGAGCAGTACTTC.

The chain joins TRBV10-2 to TRBJ2-7, with TRBD2 matching over 7 bases. The germline gives CDR1 WSHSY, CDR2 SAAADI. The ends lost 8 bases at V and 6 bases at J; junction bases unmatched: 10. The length of the CDR3 is 13 residues. In DNA form, the CDR3 reads TGCGCCAGCGCGCAGCGGGATAGGGGCGAGCAGTACTTC. It codes for CASAQRDRGEQYF.

Concerning this clone: An end of the junction does not agree with germline; a read error may underlie this. The CDR3 DNA sequence: TGTGCCAGCAGTGAGTCAAAGGGACTCCTGTTCTTC. Translated: CASSESKGLLFF. The chain recombines TRBV2 with TRBJ1-2, with D tentatively TRBD1 (5 bases). The CDR3 runs to 12 residues. Germline lookup yields CDR1 SNHLY and CDR2 FYNNEI.

The genes are TRBV29-1 and TRBJ1-1, with TRBD1 matching over 8 bases. CDR1 and CDR2 from the germline V gene are SQVTM and ANQGSEA. The CDR3 extends over 15 amino acids. V was pared by 2 bases and J by 5 bases, with 10 bases of the junction left unmatched. The CDR3 bases are TGCAGCGTTGAACGGGACAGGACGATTGCGACTGAAGCTTTCTTT. Translated: CSVERDRTIATEAFF.

CDR3 coding DNA: TGTGCCAGCCGGGCTAGCAGCGAGCAGTACTTC. Its translation: CASRASSEQYF. This chain uses TRBV6-5 with TRBJ2-7, with D possibly being TRBD2 (5 bases). This CDR3 region has 11 residues. Germline CDR1 MNHEY, CDR2 SVGAGI. V lost 8 bases, J lost 6 bases, and 11 bases lay in between.

Written as DNA, the CDR3 is TGCGCCAGCAGTGAGTCTTGGGGGACAGCCTACGAGCAGTACTTC. This encodes CASSESWGTAYEQYF. The chain employs TRBV10-1 and TRBJ2-7; 7 bases agree with TRBD1. V trimming: 0 bases; J trimming: 2 bases; junction bases outside the gene matches: 4. The germline V gene has CDR1 WNHNN and CDR2 SYGVQD (reference sequence). There are 15 residues in the CDR3.

The chain uses TRBV7-8 and TRBJ2-1, with a possible D match to TRBD1 (5 bases). CDR1 and CDR2 (germline): SGHVS, FQNEAQ. V was pared by 4 bases and J by 0 bases, with 13 bases between. The CDR3 covers 16 residues. The chain's CDR3 is CASSYARASSYNEQFF. The CDR3 DNA reads TGTGCCAGCAGCTACGCCAGGGCGAGCTCCTACAATGAGCAGTTCTTC.

The chain carries TRBV2 and TRBJ1-5; 10 bases fit TRBD1. Germline CDR1 and CDR2: SNHLY and FYNNEI. The length of the CDR3 is 14 residues. J gave up 4 bases and V 6 bases, and 3 bases lay outside the gene matches. The CDR3, as DNA: TGTGCCAGCAGGGGGGACAGGGGAAATCAGCCCCAGCATTTT. Its protein is CASRGDRGNQPQHF.

The chain employs TRBV19 and TRBJ2-1; TRBD2 aligns across 11 bases. CDR1 is LNHDA, CDR2 SQIVND, per germline (reference sequence). With V trimmed by 3 bases and J by 9 bases, 4 bases remained unmatched. This CDR3 is built from 14 residues. CDR3 nucleotides: TGTGCCAGTAGTATGATAGCGGGAGGGGGTGAGCAGTTCTTC. Its translation: CASSMIAGGGEQFF.

The rearrangement links TRBV11-2 to TRBJ2-5; TRBD1 matches at 8 bases. Trimming removed 5 bases from V and 4 bases from J; junction bases left unmatched: 12. CDR3 length: 16 residues. CDR1 SGHAT and CDR2 FQNNGV come from the germline V gene. The CDR3 protein is CASSPRAQGARETQYF. The CDR3, as DNA: TGTGCCAGCAGCCCAAGGGCCCAGGGGGCGAGAGAGACCCAGTACTTC.

The chain employs TRBV30 and TRBJ2-1; 16 bases are a match to TRBD2. There are 17 residues in the CDR3. V shed 3 bases, J shed 4 bases, and the junction held 6 bases outside the gene matches. Per the germline V gene, CDR1 is GTSNPN and CDR2 is SVGIG (reference sequence). The DNA for the CDR3 is TGTGCCTGGAGCATCGGGACTAGCGGGAGGGTATACAATGAGCAGTTCTTC. This gives the protein CAWSIGTSGRVYNEQFF.

This clone was observed a handful of times. This chain links TRBV7-9 with TRBJ1-2, with D perhaps TRBD1 (6 bases). Trimming removed 0 bases at V and 5 bases at J, with 10 bases between. This CDR3 comprises 14 residues. The germline gives CDR1 SEHNR, CDR2 FQNEAQ (reference sequence). In nucleotides, the CDR3 is TGTGCCAGCAGCTTAGCAGGGACACCGTATGGCTACACCTTC. Protein: CASSLAGTPYGYTF.

V usage is TRBV29-1 and J usage is TRBJ2-3; 9 bases map to TRBD1. The CDR3 loop spans 15 amino acids. Germline CDR1 and CDR2: SQVTM and ANQGSEA. V was pared by 1 base and J by 3 bases, with 5 bases of the junction left unmatched. The CDR3 nucleotides are TGCAGCGTTGAAGTAAGAGGACAGGGGACAGATACGCAGTATTTT. Its protein product is CSVEVRGQGTDTQYF.

This chain joins TRBV6-5 and TRBJ1-6, with a possible D match to TRBD1 (6 bases). Germline V gene lookup returns CDR1 MNHEY and CDR2 SVGAGI. CDR3 size: 14 residues. V dropped 7 bases and J dropped 15 bases, with 22 bases sitting between them. CDR3 loop: CASTQRGGKGCLHF. CDR3 nucleotides: TGTGCCAGCACTCAAAGGGGGGGGAAGGGTTGCCTCCACTTT.